This T cell receptor beta chain came from a study of beta chain features in type 1 diabetes. In its sample, this clone was seen a few times. Its antigen is still unknown. Germline V gene lookup returns CDR1 SGHTA and CDR2 FQGTGA. The CDR3 runs 15 residues. Between the trimmed V and J ends, which lost 5 bases and 1 base, there was a span of 11 bases. Study-wide findings and caveats: Shorter TCRB CDR3s, moderately but significantly so, marked every one of the four CD4+ subsets in Type 1 diabetes patients. PCR might preferentially amplify shorter templates, equally in patients and controls.

cDNA synthesis used the whole RNA isolate, giving expressed TCRB sequences. Only in-frame clones appear in the TCRdb table, and some are missing; sequencing was by immunoSEQ multiplex PCR. The data contain more than 250,000 clones, roughly 20% of them seen just once; the ten biggest clones take up less than 0.03%. The chain links TRBV7-3 to TRBJ2-2, with D perhaps matching TRBD1 (5 bases). This clonotype was obtained from a woman aged 40-49 years with type 1 diabetes. Sequenced sample: naive CD4+ T cells from blood. CDR3 protein: CASSRPTENTGELFF. The DNA for the CDR3 is TGTGCCAGCAGCCGTCCGACAGAGAACACCGGGGAGCTGTTTTTT.